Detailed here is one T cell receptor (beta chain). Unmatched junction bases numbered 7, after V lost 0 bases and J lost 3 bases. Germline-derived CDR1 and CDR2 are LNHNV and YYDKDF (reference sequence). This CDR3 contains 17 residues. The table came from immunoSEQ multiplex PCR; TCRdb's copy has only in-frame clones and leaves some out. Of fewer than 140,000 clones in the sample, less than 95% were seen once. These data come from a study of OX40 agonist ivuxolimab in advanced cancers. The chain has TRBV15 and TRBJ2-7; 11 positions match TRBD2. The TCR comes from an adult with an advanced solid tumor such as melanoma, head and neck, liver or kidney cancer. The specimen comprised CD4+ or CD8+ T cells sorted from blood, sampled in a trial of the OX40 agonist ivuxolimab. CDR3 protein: CATSRDGSTSGDYEQYF. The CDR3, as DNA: TGTGCCACCAGCAGAGATGGGTCGACTAGCGGGGACTACGAGCAGTACTTC. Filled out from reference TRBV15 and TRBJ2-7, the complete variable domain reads DAMVIQNPRYQVTQFGKPVTLSCSQTLNHNVMYWYQQKSSQAPKLLFHYYDKDFNNEADTPDNFQSRRPNTSFCFLDIRSPGLGDTAMYLCATSRDGSTSGDYEQYFGPGTRLTVT.